This T cell receptor beta chain originates from a study of CD8 T cells in ankylosing spondylitis (dated by TCRdb to the late 2010s). Concerning the study at large: The study profiled T cell receptor beta repertoires in healthy donors and ankylosing spondylitis patients to find disease-linked TCR variants. The full study cohort comprised some 27 ankylosing spondylitis patients and roughly 110 healthy donors. Peripheral blood was sampled, and synovial fluid was also collected from ankylosing spondylitis patients. Points the paper makes about the study in general: The disease-linked clones had a CD8+ phenotype and were found at relatively low frequencies in peripheral blood. Some motif variants had previously been reported in the synovial fluid and blood of reactive arthritis patients, which suggests shared mechanisms of disease initiation. A TCR beta motif made up of several highly homologous amino acid variants appeared to be characteristic of blood from ankylosing spondylitis patients. Significant enrichment of the disease-linked clones was reported in matched synovial fluid samples from ankylosing spondylitis patients.

This clonotype appeared many times. It has no known antigen specificity. One base away there is no much larger clone; base qualities are not given. Instrument used: Illumina HiSeq 2500. Quantitative 5'-RACE with molecular barcodes was the method used to prepare the TCR beta libraries. Processing in the source paper ran as follows. A new computational method, built on a probabilistic model of VDJ rearrangement, was used to identify disease-linked TCR variants. TCRdb ran its own pipeline on the public reads, namely fastp trimming at Q25 and MiXCR clone calling, and kept in-frame beta chains. Entries that share a CDR3 protein sequence are merged under the most common genes and DNA. These V and J calls rely on TCRdb rather than the paper's analysis. Recorded for this sample are fewer than 250,000 distinct CDR3 sequences; approximately 10% of them occurred a single time. The top ten hold 21% of the sample.

The CDR3 runs 14 amino acids, cysteine and phenylalanine included. The entry retains the CDR3 DNA only, 42 bases that are in frame from base 1. Deletion took 3 bases off V and 4 bases off J, with a span of 10 bases between the germline ends. CDR1 and CDR2 were assigned from the germline V gene as SGDLS and YYNGEE. The clonotype was recovered from a male donor with ankylosing spondylitis or in good health (not recorded which). The chain employs TRBV9 and TRBJ1-4, with TRBD1 as a weak D call on 6 bases. The sample comprised blood, either unsorted or a sorted T cell fraction (not recorded which). The DNA sequence is as follows: TGTGCCAGCAGCGCGACAGGATTTAATGAAAAACTGTTTTTT. Translated, it gives CASSATGFNEKLFF.